What follows are 21 T cell receptor beta chains derived from one specimen sequenced in a study of T cells in Graves' hyperthyroidism and ophthalmopathy. RNA transcripts provided the source from which TCR beta CDR3 regions were amplified. The primer set for the first-round RT-PCR of the TCR CDR3 was HTBI. TCRdb re-called the multiplex PCR reads through MiXCR, storing one row per CDR3 protein. This sample yields hundreds of thousands of distinct CDR3 sequences, of which about 45% are seen a single time; roughly 8.2% belongs to the top ten. Sequencing was performed on peripheral blood or thyroid tissue (not recorded which). The receptors derive from a woman under 30 with Graves' hyperthyroidism.

A word on this clonotype: No conserved phenylalanine or tryptophan is present at the end of the CDR3, so a read error is the likely explanation. The CDR3 region is CATREGTIGNTIYL. For the CDR3, the DNA is TGTGCCACCAGAGAGGGGACCATCGGAAACACCATATATCTT. The chain recombines TRBV15 with TRBJ1-3, with D possibly matching TRBD1 (5 bases). The germline V gene has CDR1 LNHNV and CDR2 YYDKDF (reference sequence). The CDR3 runs 14 residues. V was clipped by 6 bases and J by 4 bases, with 13 bases between them.

This clonotype was seen at least ten times. V gene TRBV2 combines with J gene TRBJ1-1; D is perhaps TRBD1 (5 bases). There are 13 residues in the CDR3. Germline CDR1 reads SNHLY; CDR2 reads FYNNEI. The V gene lost 0 bases and the J gene lost 11 bases, with 13 bases spanning the gap. The CDR3 DNA reads TGTGCCAGCAGTGAAGCAAGTGGGGCCGGGGCTTTCTTT. It yields the protein CASSEASGAGAFF.

The sample holds many counts of this clonotype. The J gene is TRBJ2-7, the V gene TRBV29-1; 11 bases are shared with TRBD2. J lost 3 bases, V lost 2 bases, and 0 bases had no gene match. The CDR3 is 13 residues long. Germline V CDR1 and CDR2: SQVTM, ANQGSEA. This chain's CDR3 is CSVELAGGYEQYF. The CDR3 DNA sequence: TGCAGCGTTGAACTAGCGGGAGGCTACGAGCAGTACTTC.

This rearrangement joins TRBV9 to TRBJ1-2, with no clear D. The CDR3 spans 14 residues. The germline V gene has CDR1 SGDLS and CDR2 YYNGEE. V was cut by 4 bases and J by 3 bases, with 13 bases left in between. DNA of the CDR3: TGTGCCAGCAGCCCAGGCGACGGGGACTATGGCTACACCTTC. It encodes CASSPGDGDYGYTF.

The chain has TRBV7-3 and TRBJ1-4; D is undetermined. Germline V gene lookup returns CDR1 SGHTA and CDR2 FQGTGA. V was pared by 1 base and J by 7 bases, with 13 bases between. The CDR3 has 15 residues. The CDR3, as DNA: TGTGCCAGCAGCTTAAAGCGAGCGGAGAGTGAAAAACTGTTTTTT. Its translation: CASSLKRAESEKLFF. The entire variable domain, with the rest obtained from reference TRBV7-3 and TRBJ1-4, is as follows: GAGVSQTPSNKVTEKGKYVELRCDPISGHTALYWYRQSLGQGPEFLIYFQGTGAADDSGLPNDRFFAVRPEGSVSTLKIQRTERGDSAVYLCASSLKRAESEKLFFGSGTQLSVL.

This clonotype came up many times. The CDR3 protein is CASSSWTSGRALQTQYF. The CDR3 DNA follows: TGTGCCAGCAGCTCCTGGACTAGCGGGAGGGCCTTGCAGACCCAGTACTTC. The rearrangement uses TRBV13 and TRBJ2-5; 15 nucleotides line up with TRBD2. This CDR3 region has 17 residues. Germline assignment: CDR1 PRHDT and CDR2 FYEKMQ (reference sequence). The ends lost 4 bases at V and 6 bases at J; junction bases unmatched: 9.

This clonotype was counted ten times or more. The chain couples TRBV11-2 to TRBJ2-7, with 7 bases that match TRBD1. The CDR3 covers 14 residues. Germline CDR1 is SGHAT and CDR2 is FQNNGV. Trimming at V came to 1 base and at J to 3 bases, leaving 3 bases not matched to a gene. The CDR3 DNA reads TGTGCCAGCAGCTTAGTGGGACAGATCTACGAGCAGTACTTC. This translates into CASSLVGQIYEQYF. The full variable domain, rest sourced from reference TRBV11-2 and TRBJ2-7, is EAGVAQSPRYKIIEKRQSVAFWCNPISGHATLYWYQQILGQGPKLLIQFQNNGVVDDSQLPKDRFSAERLKGVDSTLKIQPAKLEDSAVYLCASSLVGQIYEQYFGPGTRLTVT.

This clonotype was found many times. The chain joins TRBV7-2 to TRBJ1-2, with D possibly matching TRBD1 (6 bases). The CDR3 runs 15 residues. The V gene's germline CDR1 is SGHTA and CDR2 FQGNSA. Trimming stripped 2 bases from V and 3 bases from J, with 13 bases between. The CDR3 bases are TGTGCCAGCAGCTTAACCCTGGACAGCTACTATGGCTACACCTTC. Protein: CASSLTLDSYYGYTF.

This clonotype was observed at least ten times. The chain links TRBV25-1 to TRBJ1-1; TRBD1 is a possible D gene (5 bases). Germline V gives CDR1 MGHDK, CDR2 SYGVNS. The V gene lost 7 bases and the J gene lost 3 bases, with 9 bases spanning the gap. The CDR3 is 12 amino acids. This CDR3 is CASTPGDTEAFF. The CDR3 bases are TGTGCCAGCACCCCGGGGGACACTGAAGCTTTCTTT.

This clonotype was seen more than once but under ten times. For the CDR3, the DNA is TGTGCCAGCAGCTTAGACCAGGAGGCCCAGTACTTC. Translating gives CASSLDQEAQYF. V usage is TRBV7-2 and J usage is TRBJ2-5; D perhaps matches TRBD2 (5 bases). The CDR3 runs 12 residues. Trimming removed 1 base from V and 9 bases from J, with 9 bases in between. The germline gives CDR1 SGHTA, CDR2 FQGNSA.

The table lists this clonotype with many counts. The CDR3 loop reads CASHQGSETQYF. CDR3 sequence (DNA): TGTGCCAGCCATCAGGGATCGGAGACCCAGTACTTC. V is TRBV2 and J is TRBJ2-5; TRBD1 might be the D (5 bases). The ends were cut back, 8 bases at V and 5 bases at J, with 12 bases in the middle. The length of the CDR3 is 12 residues. Germline loops: CDR1 SNHLY, CDR2 FYNNEI.

The chain combines TRBV6-4 with TRBJ1-3; D gene ambiguous. Trimming shortened V by 3 bases and J by 0 bases, and 6 bases separated the two germline ends. The CDR3 contains 14 residues. Germline-derived CDR1 and CDR2 are MRHNA and SNTAGT. The CDR3 here is CASSDSSSGNTIYF. CDR3 DNA: TGTGCCAGCAGTGATTCATCCTCTGGAAACACCATATATTTT.

The V and J genes are TRBV6-6 and TRBJ2-7, with 11 bases lining up with TRBD2. The V segment lost 7 bases and the J segment 6 bases; nucleotides outside the gene matches: 11. The germline CDR1 and CDR2 sequences are MNHNY and SVGAGI (reference sequence). This CDR3 has 15 amino acids. CDR3 sequence: CASTEGLAGGFEQYF. Written as DNA, the CDR3 is TGTGCCAGCACCGAAGGACTAGCGGGTGGCTTCGAGCAGTACTTC.

This clonotype has more than one count but fewer than ten. The rearrangement uses TRBV2 and TRBJ2-7; 10 bases fit TRBD1. Germline CDR1 is SNHLY and CDR2 is FYNNEI. The CDR3 spans 14 residues. The V and J ends lost 7 bases and 4 bases, in that order; junction bases with no gene match: 7. The CDR3 nucleotides read TGTGCCAGCACTCTCGGACAGGGGGTTTACGAGCAGTACTTC. The encoded protein is CASTLGQGVYEQYF.

The chain employs TRBV2 and TRBJ2-7; the D gene could be TRBD1 or TRBD2 (5 bases each). Germline loops: CDR1 SNHLY, CDR2 FYNNEI. The CDR3 totals 12 residues. V lost 11 bases and J lost 3, with 14 bases in between. The CDR3 region is CAGTQNYYEQYF. CDR3 DNA sequence: TGTGCCGGGACCCAGAATTACTACGAGCAGTACTTC.

Note on this clonotype: Just one base apart from a much larger clone, this may be a read error. V and J are TRBV7-6 and TRBJ1-5; D is unclear. Germline CDR1 reads SGHVS; CDR2 reads FNYEAQ. The CDR3 sequence is 11 residues long. CDR3 amino acids: CAGSLDGPQHF. As DNA, the CDR3 is TGTGCCGGCAGCTTAGATGGGCCCCAGCATTTT.

This clonotype was detected a few times. The rearrangement links TRBV7-9 to TRBJ1-2, with D unclear. V lost 7 bases and J lost 2, with 14 bases in between. Germline V gene sequence: CDR1 SEHNR, CDR2 FQNEAQ (reference sequence). CDR3 size: 14 residues. Here the CDR3 reads CASTFSGRNYGYTF. DNA of the CDR3: TGTGCCAGCACCTTTTCCGGACGGAACTATGGCTACACCTTC.

Points on this clonotype: One end of the junction varies from germline; a read error may be responsible. V is TRBV7-9 and J is TRBJ1-5, with D perhaps matching TRBD1 (6 bases). The CDR3 spans 13 residues. CDR1 is SEHNR and CDR2 is FQNEAQ in the germline V gene (reference sequence). The DNA of the CDR3 is TGTGCTAGCAGGATGGGCCAGGGGCAGCCCCAGCATTTT. Encoded protein: CASRMGQGQPQHF.

The rearrangement links TRBV29-1 to TRBJ1-2, with D perhaps matching TRBD1 (6 bases). Trimming took 8 bases from V and 4 from J, leaving 23 bases between them. There are 15 residues in the CDR3. Germline CDR1 SQVTM, CDR2 ANQGSEA. CDR3 in DNA: TGCAGCCTAGGGGCAGGGGATCTCGTTGGCTATGGCTACACCTTC. Translating it yields CSLGAGDLVGYGYTF.

This clonotype was counted between two and nine times. Its ends do not fully match the called genes, so a read error is possible. The chain links TRBV10-3 to TRBJ2-7; 7 bases fit TRBD1. This CDR3 has 14 amino acids. Germline CDR1 reads ENHRY; CDR2 reads SYGVKD. CDR3 bases: TGTGCCAGCAGTTACCGAGGGGGCAACTACGAGCAGTACTTC. This encodes CASSYRGGNYEQYF.

This chain links TRBV10-3 with TRBJ2-3; D is uncertain. V was pared by 6 bases and J by 2 bases, with 21 bases between. The germline CDR1 and CDR2 sequences are ENHRY and SYGVKD. This CDR3 has 17 amino acids. The CDR3 sequence: CAISISANPISTDTQYF. CDR3 DNA: TGTGCCATCAGCATCTCCGCTAACCCAATCTCCACAGATACGCAGTATTTT.